This T cell receptor beta chain originates from a study of blood T cell repertoires in COVID-19. Study at large: The United States, Italy and Spain were the sources of the acute and convalescent COVID-19 samples.

Under the authors' procedure: Amplified reference gene primers provided the basis for estimating nucleated cell counts. Clones were sequenced by immunoSEQ multiplex PCR, and TCRdb holds only the in-frame ones, with some missing. V and J calls and clone size are those listed in that table; D and trimming were worked out from the DNA. The data contain a few hundred thousand clones, about 86% of them singletons. Grouping used clinical history reported by participants in a survey and questionnaire. V was shortened by 3 bases and J by 0 bases, with 11 bases between the two germline ends. The V gene's germline CDR1 is KGHSH and CDR2 LQKENI. The CDR3 sequence is 15 residues long.

The sample comprised PBMCs or T cells enriched from blood (not recorded which). The clonotype was recovered from a woman aged 40 to 55 with acute COVID-19. V is TRBV18 and J is TRBJ1-2; D possibly corresponds to TRBD1 (5 bases). The CDR3 nucleotides are TGTGCCAGCTCACCCTCGACAGTAACTAACTATGGCTACACCTTC. Protein sequence: CASSPSTVTNYGYTF.